Presented here are 32 T cell receptor beta chains from one specimen sequenced in a study of STAT3 mutations in large granular lymphocyte leukemia. Their specific antigens are unknown. Study-wide results and limits: At least one immunodominant TCR beta clonotype appeared in every T-cell large granular lymphocyte leukemia patient.

Method: immunoSEQ multiplex PCR; TCRdb's copy keeps in-frame clones and lacks some. The data contain more than 2,500 clones, around nine tenths of them singletons. The sample was peripheral blood mononuclear cells. All receptors derive from a man between 35 and 55 years old with T-cell large granular lymphocyte leukemia. Some clones in this sample may be carry-over from other donors' samples.

This sequence joins TRBV2 and TRBJ1-4; D is undetermined. V was cut by 6 bases and J by 8 bases, with 7 bases left in between. In germline, CDR1 is SNHLY, CDR2 FYNNEI. CDR3 length: 11 amino acids. CDR3 protein: CASRALEKLFF. In DNA, the CDR3 is TGTGCCAGCAGGGCTTTAGAAAAACTGTTTTTT.

The chain is built from TRBV6-5 and TRBJ1-2; no reliable D call. Germline CDR1 MNHEY, CDR2 SVGAGI. The CDR3 is made up of 13 amino acids. Trimming left V 2 bases short and J 2 bases short, with 6 bases between. CDR3 DNA: TGTGCCAGCAGTTACGTCAGGAACTATGGCTACACCTTC. This gives the protein CASSYVRNYGYTF.

The V gene is TRBV7-9, the J gene TRBJ1-1; the D is unclear. CDR1 SEHNR and CDR2 FQNEAQ come from the germline V gene (reference sequence). The CDR3 loop spans 11 amino acids. The V and J ends lost 5 bases and 3 bases respectively, with 4 bases between them. The CDR3 sequence is CASSPDTEAFF. The CDR3 DNA reads as TGTGCCAGCAGCCCGGACACTGAAGCTTTCTTT.

Worth noting for this clone: Other DNA sequences from this sample encode an identical CDR3 as well. This chain uses TRBV7-9 with TRBJ2-1, with TRBD2 identical over 14 bases. Germline CDR1 reads SEHNR; CDR2 reads FQNEAQ (reference sequence). The CDR3 length is 16 residues. Germline trimming cut 5 bases from V and 6 bases from J; bases unmatched to any gene: 6. CDR3 sequence (DNA): TGTGCCAGCAGCCCTCCGACTAGCGGGGGGGCCAATGAGCAGTTCTTC. Translated, it gives CASSPPTSGGANEQFF. The complete variable domain, with remaining parts taken from reference TRBV7-9 and TRBJ2-1, reads DTGVSQNPRHKITKRGQNVTFRCDPISEHNRLYWYRQTLGQGPEFLTYFQNEAQLEKSRLLSDRFSAERPKGSFSTLEIQRTEQGDSAMYLCASSPPTSGGANEQFFGPGTRLTVL.

V is TRBV7-9 and J is TRBJ2-3; 8 bases match TRBD2. With 3 bases clipped from V and 0 bases from J, the junction kept 5 bases outside the gene matches. The CDR3 is 16 amino acids. Germline values: CDR1 SEHNR, CDR2 FQNEAQ (reference sequence). The CDR3 region has the DNA TGTGCCAGCAGCTTCGGGACTAGTCGGAGCACAGATACGCAGTATTTT. Its translation is CASSFGTSRSTDTQYF.

This clone appeared once. V is TRBV28 and J is TRBJ1-5; possible D gene TRBD1, 6 bases. Trimming stripped 5 bases from V and 11 bases from J, with 16 bases between. The CDR3 is 13 amino acids. Germline values: CDR1 MDHEN, CDR2 SYDVKM. The CDR3 here is CASSRTRGRAQHF. The CDR3 nucleotides read TGTGCCAGCAGTCGGACCAGGGGTCGGGCCCAGCATTTT.

The chain joins TRBV19 to TRBJ2-7; 8 positions agree with TRBD1. Germline V gene data show CDR1 as LNHDA and CDR2 as SQIVND (reference sequence). CDR3 length equals 14 residues. Germline trimming cut 7 bases from V and 3 bases from J; bases unmatched to any gene: 8. Written as DNA, the CDR3 is TGTGCCAGTACCGCGACAGGGGCCCACTACGAGCAGTACTTC. Translated: CASTATGAHYEQYF.

The chain links TRBV5-1 to TRBJ2-1, with TRBD2 identical over 9 bases. This CDR3 spans 14 amino acids. The junction had 6 bases not matched to a gene; V was cut back by 2 bases and J by 9 bases. In germline, CDR1 is SGHRS, CDR2 YFSETQ. The CDR3: CASSFSTSGGEQFF. In DNA form, the CDR3 reads TGCGCCAGCAGCTTCTCGACTAGCGGAGGTGAGCAGTTCTTC. Combining the CDR3 with reference TRBV5-1 and TRBJ2-1 gives the whole variable domain KAGVTQTPRYLIKTRGQQVTLSCSPISGHRSVSWYQQTPGQGLQFLFEYFSETQRNKGNFPGRFSGRQFSNSRSEMNVSTLELGDSALYLCASSFSTSGGEQFFGPGTRLTVL.

This chain connects TRBV27 to TRBJ2-1; the match to TRBD1 covers 8 bases. This CDR3 is 14 amino acids long. The J segment lost 5 bases and the V segment lost 6 bases, leaving 6 bases of the junction unmatched. Germline assignment: CDR1 MNHEY and CDR2 SMNVEV (reference sequence). The CDR3 DNA follows: TGTGCCAGCAGCCGGGACAGGAATGACAATGAGCAGTTCTTC. This codes for CASSRDRNDNEQFF.

As DNA, the CDR3 is TGTGCCAGCTCACCGTCCGGACAGGGGATTTACAAAAAACTGTTTTTT. Amino acids: CASSPSGQGIYKKLFF. J is TRBJ1-4 and V is TRBV18, with TRBD1 matching 9 bases. Trimming at V came to 3 bases and at J to 9 bases, leaving 11 bases not matched to a gene. Per the germline V gene, CDR1 is KGHSH and CDR2 is LQKENI. The CDR3 extends over 16 amino acids.

The chain links TRBV11-2 to TRBJ1-5; D remains ambiguous. Germline V CDR1 and CDR2: SGHAT, FQNNGV. V was shortened by 5 bases and J by 7 bases, with 18 bases between the two germline ends. The CDR3 is 15 residues long. The CDR3 DNA reads TGTGCCAGCAGCACGTTCGCGGAGATTCGGCAGCCCCAGCATTTT. As protein: CASSTFAEIRQPQHF. The full variable domain, rest sourced from reference TRBV11-2 and TRBJ1-5, is EAGVAQSPRYKIIEKRQSVAFWCNPISGHATLYWYQQILGQGPKLLIQFQNNGVVDDSQLPKDRFSAERLKGVDSTLKIQPAKLEDSAVYLCASSTFAEIRQPQHFGDGTRLSIL.

The rearrangement links TRBV28 to TRBJ2-5; 12 bases fit TRBD2. CDR3 length equals 16 residues. Germline V CDR1 and CDR2: MDHEN, SYDVKM. J was trimmed by 1 base and V by 8 bases; bases with no gene match: 8. CDR3 nucleotides: TGTGCCAGCGAAGTCGGGACTAGCGGGTTCCAAGAGACCCAGTACTTC. Amino acids: CASEVGTSGFQETQYF.

The chain carries TRBV5-1 and TRBJ1-2; TRBD1 matches at 10 bases. The length of the CDR3 is 15 residues. Germline V gene sequence: CDR1 SGHRS, CDR2 YFSETQ. V was clipped by 2 bases and J by 6 bases; unmatched bases: 7. CDR3 sequence (DNA): TGCGCCAGCAGCTTTATACCGGGACAGGGGAATGGCTACACCTTC. Protein sequence: CASSFIPGQGNGYTF.

V gene TRBV6-5 combines with J gene TRBJ2-7; 10 nucleotides agree with TRBD2. CDR1 is MNHEY and CDR2 is SVGAGI in the germline V gene. This CDR3 region has 15 residues. V dropped 5 bases and J dropped 2; count of bases not matched to a gene: 6. This CDR3 reads CASSRAGLATYEQYF. DNA of the CDR3: TGTGCCAGCAGTCGTGCGGGACTAGCGACCTACGAGCAGTACTTC.

The chain carries TRBV29-1 and TRBJ2-7; weak D call: TRBD1 (6 bases). Trimming stripped 5 bases from V and 3 bases from J, with 11 bases between. The CDR3 consists of 12 residues. The germline CDR1 and CDR2 sequences are SQVTM and ANQGSEA. As DNA, the CDR3 is TGCAGCGTTTCCGGGACACACTACGAGCAGTACTTC. Its protein product is CSVSGTHYEQYF.

The rearrangement links TRBV5-4 to TRBJ2-6, with 11 bases fitting TRBD1. Germline CDR1 reads SGHNT; CDR2 reads YYREEE (reference sequence). CDR3 length: 17 residues. Trimming took 3 bases from V and 2 from J; bases not matched to a gene: 4. The CDR3 spells CASSSGQGAPGANVLTF. CDR3 DNA: TGTGCCAGCAGCTCAGGACAGGGGGCGCCTGGGGCCAACGTCCTGACTTTC.

The chain employs TRBV13 and TRBJ2-7, with D maybe TRBD2 (6 bases). CDR3 size: 15 residues. Deletions cut 4 bases from V and 5 bases from J, with 18 bases between. Germline V gene sequence: CDR1 PRHDT, CDR2 FYEKMQ (reference sequence). CDR3 in amino acids: CASSSLGQEGNEQYF. The CDR3 DNA follows: TGTGCCAGCAGCTCGCTTGGGCAGGAGGGCAACGAGCAGTACTTC.

The chain employs TRBV6-5 and TRBJ1-4, with 9 bases matching TRBD1. The V gene's germline CDR1 is MNHEY and CDR2 SVGAGI. This CDR3 region has 13 residues. With V trimmed by 8 bases and J by 8 bases, 6 bases remained unmatched. The CDR3 protein is CASGDRGTEKLFF. The DNA of the CDR3 is TGTGCCAGCGGAGACAGGGGGACAGAAAAACTGTTTTTT.

The chain carries TRBV6-5 and TRBJ2-7, with D perhaps TRBD2 (6 bases). The CDR3 extends over 13 amino acids. V was cut by 7 bases and J by 1 base, with 11 bases left in between. Germline CDR1 is MNHEY and CDR2 is SVGAGI. Here the CDR3 reads CASTLGGSYEQYF. CDR3 sequence (DNA): TGTGCCAGCACGCTCGGAGGGTCCTACGAGCAGTACTTC.

This clone occurred once. The chain carries TRBV13 and TRBJ1-1; 7 bases are a match to TRBD1. V was clipped by 5 bases and J by 5 bases; unmatched bases: 2. The CDR3 has 12 residues. Germline V gene data show CDR1 as PRHDT and CDR2 as FYEKMQ (reference sequence). The chain's CDR3 is CASSQGGTEAFF. The CDR3 DNA reads as TGTGCCAGCAGCCAGGGGGGGACTGAAGCTTTCTTT.

The chain carries TRBV5-1 and TRBJ2-7; 12 bases align to TRBD2. V lost 3 bases to trimming and J lost 6 bases; unmatched junction nucleotides: 4. This CDR3 is 14 amino acids long. Germline-derived CDR1 and CDR2 are SGHRS and YFSETQ. The CDR3 here is CASSSSGGAAEQYF. The CDR3 DNA is TGCGCCAGCAGCTCTAGCGGGGGGGCCGCCGAGCAGTACTTC.

This clone was seen more than once but under ten times. The gene calls are TRBV6-5 and TRBJ2-7, with D hard to call. The CDR3 is 13 residues long. Trimming took off 2 bases at V and 5 bases at J, with 10 bases between the two ends. Germline lookup yields CDR1 MNHEY and CDR2 SVGAGI. In nucleotides, the CDR3 is TGTGCCAGCAGTTACAGGCGGACGCACGAGCAGTACTTC. Translation gives CASSYRRTHEQYF.

The J gene is TRBJ2-4, the V gene TRBV21-1; the table assigns TRBD2, which was not confirmed against the DNA. TRBV21-1 corresponds to a pseudogene. The CDR3 is made up of 16 amino acids. For the CDR3, the DNA is TGTGCCAGCAGCAAAGCCCTGCAACTAGCCAAAAACATTCAGTACTTC. It encodes CASSKALQLAKNIQYF.

V and J are TRBV28 and TRBJ1-2; D remains ambiguous. The length of the CDR3 is 15 residues. The V gene lost 7 bases and the J gene lost 1 base, with 16 bases spanning the gap. Germline V gene sequence: CDR1 MDHEN, CDR2 SYDVKM. The chain's CDR3 is CASTPLPSDNYGYTF. Here the CDR3 DNA reads TGTGCCAGCACTCCTTTACCTTCAGATAACTATGGCTACACCTTC.

The rearrangement links TRBV5-1 to TRBJ2-2; D is uncertain. The germline V gene has CDR1 SGHRS and CDR2 YFSETQ. The CDR3 spans 15 residues. Trimming shortened V by 2 bases and J by 0 bases, and 8 bases separated the two germline ends. The CDR3 loop reads CASSFRYSNTGELFF. The DNA of the CDR3 is TGCGCCAGCAGCTTCCGGTACTCGAACACCGGGGAGCTGTTTTTT.

This clone has a handful of counts. The chain has TRBV6-5 and TRBJ2-3; D might be TRBD1 or TRBD2, each matching 6 bases. CDR1 is MNHEY, CDR2 SVGAGI, per germline. V gave up 1 base and J gave up 2 bases, with 13 bases separating them. This CDR3 comprises 16 residues. Here the CDR3 DNA reads TGTGCCAGCAGTTACTTGGGGGGCCCCGCCACAGATACGCAGTATTTT. Its translation: CASSYLGGPATDTQYF.

This clone was seen a few times. CDR3 nucleotide sequence: TGCGCCAGCAGACCGACAGGGGCCTCTGGAAACACCATATATTTT. Translation gives CASRPTGASGNTIYF. The V gene is TRBV5-1, the J gene TRBJ1-3; 8 bases align to TRBD1. The CDR3 spans 15 residues. Trimming took 5 bases from V and 0 from J; bases not matched to a gene: 4. Germline V CDR1 and CDR2: SGHRS, YFSETQ.

The rearrangement uses TRBV18 and TRBJ2-5; D is unresolved. In germline, CDR1 is KGHSH, CDR2 LQKENI. Trimming removed 4 bases at V and 5 bases at J, with 11 bases between. This CDR3 is built from 13 residues. CDR3 amino acids: CASSLNSVETQYF. The CDR3, as DNA: TGTGCCAGCTCACTTAACAGTGTGGAGACCCAGTACTTC.

J is TRBJ2-7 and V is TRBV14; TRBD1 might be the D (6 bases). The V end was cut by 10 bases, the J end by 0 bases, with 10 bases between. Germline values: CDR1 SGHDN, CDR2 FVKESK. This CDR3 has 12 amino acids. The CDR3 DNA is TGTGCCACCGGACAGACCTCCTACGAGCAGTACTTC. Translating it yields CATGQTSYEQYF.

The chain carries TRBV29-1 and TRBJ2-2, with TRBD1 as a possible D gene (5 bases). The CDR3 covers 14 residues. V was trimmed by 4 bases and J by 4 bases, leaving 13 bases between them. Germline V gene sequence: CDR1 SQVTM, CDR2 ANQGSEA. CDR3 DNA: TGCAGCGTTGGCCCAAGGGGTCGCACCGGGGAGCTGTTTTTT. Encoded protein: CSVGPRGRTGELFF.

The CDR3 bases are TGCGCCAGCAGCTTGGCCAGGGGCCACGCCACTGAAGCTTTCTTT. It yields the protein CASSLARGHATEAFF. V is TRBV5-1 and J is TRBJ1-1; maybe TRBD1 (6 bases). V was trimmed by 0 bases and J by 4 bases, leaving 13 bases between them. Germline loops: CDR1 SGHRS, CDR2 YFSETQ. This CDR3 is 15 amino acids long.

The chain joins TRBV5-4 to TRBJ2-5; a possible D gene is TRBD1 (6 bases). Trimming cost V 1 base and J 3 bases, with 7 bases left between them. This CDR3 spans 13 amino acids. Germline assignment: CDR1 SGHNT and CDR2 YYREEE (reference sequence). The CDR3 sequence: CASSLRQEETQYF. CDR3 coding DNA: TGTGCCAGCAGCTTGAGACAGGAAGAGACCCAGTACTTC.